These 23 T cell receptor beta chains originate from one sample sequenced in a study of CD8+CD57+ T cells in acquired aplastic anemia. For CDR3 and TCR beta VDJ profiling, genomic DNA was the template used. TCRdb reanalysed the reads using MiXCR and keeps one entry per CDR3 protein. The sample includes under 200,000 distinct CDR3 sequences, less than 65% of them seen just once. The sample taken for sequencing was sorted CD4+, CD8+, or CD8+CD57+ T cells (not recorded which) from PBMCs. The receptors originated from a human donor with severe aplastic anemia or a healthy control (not recorded which).

Concerning this clonotype: A read error may produce the germline difference seen at one junction end. This chain links TRBV29-1 with TRBJ2-7; either TRBD1 or TRBD2 may fit D (5 bases each). Germline V gene data show CDR1 as SQVTM and CDR2 as ANQGSEA. The CDR3 has 13 residues. The CDR3 coding sequence is TGCAGCGTCAACCGGGACGGCAACTACGTGCAGTACTTC. Its translation is CSVNRDGNYVQYF.

The rearrangement links TRBV6-5 to TRBJ1-1; D not resolved. Germline CDR1 is MNHEY and CDR2 is SVGAGI. The CDR3 extends over 14 amino acids. Trimming cost V 2 bases and J 0 bases, with 7 bases left between them. In nucleotides, the CDR3 is TGTGCCAGCAGTTACATCCAGATGAACACTGAAGCTTTCTTT. The encoded protein is CASSYIQMNTEAFF.

This clonotype was seen a handful of times. The CDR3 region is CSVGGTNEKLFF. Here the CDR3 DNA reads TGCAGTGTGGGGGGCACTAATGAAAAACTGTTTTTT. The chain carries TRBV20-1 and TRBJ1-4, with D perhaps TRBD1 (6 bases). The CDR3 extends over 12 amino acids. Germline V gene lookup returns CDR1 DFQATT and CDR2 SNEGSKA (reference sequence). The ends were cut back, 7 bases at V and 2 bases at J, with 8 bases in the middle.

This clonotype was detected many times. The rearrangement links TRBV6-5 to TRBJ2-3; no definite D call. Trimming took 6 bases from V and 0 from J, leaving 13 bases between them. The CDR3 has 15 amino acids. Germline lookup yields CDR1 MNHEY and CDR2 SVGAGI. This CDR3 reads CASSPRVSSTDTQYF. CDR3 nucleotides: TGTGCCAGCAGCCCCCGAGTGTCTAGCACAGATACGCAGTATTTT.

This clonotype was detected ten times or more. V gene TRBV13 combines with J gene TRBJ1-1; D might be TRBD1 (5 bases). V was clipped by 2 bases and J by 5 bases, with 12 bases between them. This CDR3 comprises 14 residues. The germline V gene has CDR1 PRHDT and CDR2 FYEKMQ (reference sequence). The CDR3 loop reads CASSLPGIGTEAFF. The CDR3 nucleotides read TGTGCCAGCAGCTTACCAGGGATAGGAACTGAAGCTTTCTTT.

This clonotype has only a few counts. The J gene is TRBJ1-6, the V gene TRBV5-1, with TRBD1 as a possible D gene (5 bases). The CDR3 runs to 16 residues. The V and J ends lost 4 bases and 5 bases respectively, with 16 bases between them. The germline V gene encodes CDR1 SGHRS and CDR2 YFSETQ. The CDR3 loop reads CASSPYPGSDNSPLHF. CDR3 DNA sequence: TGCGCCAGCAGCCCTTACCCAGGGAGCGATAATTCACCCCTCCACTTT.

This clonotype was detected a few times. The chain links TRBV25-1 to TRBJ2-1, with D perhaps TRBD2 (6 bases). V lost 4 bases and J lost 5, with 12 bases in between. Germline-derived CDR1 and CDR2 are MGHDK and SYGVNS. This CDR3 region has 14 residues. CDR3 sequence (DNA): TGTGCCAGCAGTGGAAGGACTATCCACAATGAGCAGTTCTTC. The encoded protein is CASSGRTIHNEQFF.

The CDR3 nucleotides are TGTGCCAGCAGCTTAGGTCCTGCGTGGGTGGACACCGGGGAGCTGTTTTTT. Its protein product is CASSLGPAWVDTGELFF. The chain uses TRBV7-2 and TRBJ2-2; D ambiguous. Germline V gene lookup returns CDR1 SGHTA and CDR2 FQGNSA. The CDR3 has 17 amino acids. Trimming shortened V by 1 base and J by 3 bases, and 15 bases separated the two germline ends. Supplemented by reference TRBV7-2 and TRBJ2-2, the full variable domain reads GAGVSQSPSNKVTEKGKDVELRCDPISGHTALYWYRQSLGQGLEFLIYFQGNSAPDKSGLPSDRFSAERTGGSVSTLTIQRTQQEDSAVYLCASSLGPAWVDTGELFFGEGSRLTVL.

The sample holds many counts of this clonotype. V and J are TRBV6-2 or TRBV6-3 and TRBJ2-5, with TRBD2 identical over 11 bases. CDR3 size: 15 residues. J was trimmed by 1 base and V by 6 bases; bases with no gene match: 4. Germline V gene data show CDR1 as MNHEY and CDR2 as SVGEGT. Here the CDR3 DNA reads TGTGCCAGCAGAGAACTAGCGGGGGTCCAAGAGACCCAGTACTTC. It encodes CASRELAGVQETQYF.

The J gene is TRBJ2-1, the V gene TRBV2; 13 nucleotides match TRBD2. The CDR3 consists of 15 residues. V lost 6 bases to trimming and J lost 6 bases; unmatched junction nucleotides: 5. The germline V gene encodes CDR1 SNHLY and CDR2 FYNNEI. This CDR3 reads CASSQGLAGANEQFF. The CDR3 DNA follows: TGTGCCAGCAGCCAAGGACTAGCGGGAGCCAATGAGCAGTTCTTC.

J is TRBJ2-2 and V is TRBV24-1, with D unresolved. The length of the CDR3 is 16 residues. V was shortened by 1 base and J by 1 base, with 9 bases between the two germline ends. Per germline, CDR1 KGHDR and CDR2 SFDVKD. The CDR3 DNA reads TGTGCCACCAGTGATTTAGCCCCAGGGAACACCGGGGAGCTGTTTTTT. It codes for CATSDLAPGNTGELFF.

The chain uses TRBV20-1 and TRBJ2-7, with D tentatively TRBD1 (5 bases). V was pared by 5 bases and J by 1 base, with 12 bases between. Per germline, CDR1 DFQATT and CDR2 SNEGSKA (reference sequence). The CDR3 is made up of 13 amino acids. This chain's CDR3 is CSADTGTSYEQYF. The CDR3 DNA is TGCAGTGCTGATACAGGCACATCCTACGAGCAGTACTTC.

This clonotype showed up just a few times. This chain links TRBV5-1 with TRBJ2-1; a possible D gene is TRBD2 (5 bases). Per germline, CDR1 SGHRS and CDR2 YFSETQ. This CDR3 contains 14 residues. The V gene lost 3 bases and the J gene lost 0 bases, with 7 bases spanning the gap. The CDR3 protein is CASSSGNSYNEQFF. DNA of the CDR3: TGCGCCAGCAGCTCCGGGAACTCCTACAATGAGCAGTTCTTC.

This clonotype was found many times. The chain is built from TRBV30 and TRBJ1-1, with 7 bases that match TRBD1. The germline CDR1 and CDR2 sequences are GTSNPN and SVGIG (reference sequence). With 5 bases clipped from V and 1 base from J, the junction kept 4 bases outside the gene matches. The CDR3 loop spans 13 amino acids. DNA of the CDR3: TGTGCCTGGGGGGGACAGCCGAACACTGAAGCTTTCTTT. It encodes CAWGGQPNTEAFF.

There are a few counts of this clonotype. The chain couples TRBV25-1 to TRBJ2-7; possibly TRBD1 for D (6 bases). The CDR3 sequence is 13 residues long. The germline V gene has CDR1 MGHDK and CDR2 SYGVNS. Trimming took off 7 bases at V and 1 base at J, with 11 bases between the two ends. CDR3 in DNA: TGTGCCAGCAAGGGGGACGGGTCCTACGAGCAGTACTTC. Translating it yields CASKGDGSYEQYF.

The chain is built from TRBV20-1 and TRBJ2-1; D assignment may be TRBD1 or TRBD2 (5 bases each). Germline V lookup: CDR1 DFQATT, CDR2 SNEGSKA (reference sequence). The CDR3 contains 13 residues. Trimming removed 4 bases from V and 7 bases from J, with 14 bases in between. The CDR3 protein is CSATTGAENEQFF. CDR3 nucleotide sequence: TGCAGTGCTACAACCGGGGCCGAGAATGAGCAGTTCTTC.

This clonotype was seen repeatedly, ten times or more. The chain has TRBV19 and TRBJ2-7; TRBD2 agrees at 9 bases. The V segment lost 9 bases and the J segment 3 bases; nucleotides outside the gene matches: 9. Per germline, CDR1 LNHDA and CDR2 SQIVND (reference sequence). CDR3 length: 14 residues. The CDR3 sequence: CASAVAGVFYEQYF. The CDR3 coding sequence is TGTGCCAGCGCGGTAGCGGGGGTTTTCTACGAGCAGTACTTC.

The chain employs TRBV19 and TRBJ2-7, with 9 bases fitting TRBD1. Germline CDR1 reads LNHDA; CDR2 reads SQIVND (reference sequence). Unmatched junction bases numbered 15, after V lost 9 bases and J lost 6 bases. The CDR3 length is 15 residues. The CDR3 DNA reads TGTGCCAGCAGCCGACTACAGGGGGCCGCGCGCGAGCAGTACTTC. Protein sequence: CASSRLQGAAREQYF.

The CDR3 loop reads CASSETGSKNIQYF. CDR3 nucleotide sequence: TGTGCCAGCAGCGAGACTGGCTCCAAAAACATTCAGTACTTC. V is TRBV27 and J is TRBJ2-4; D is ambiguous. Germline CDR1 reads MNHEY; CDR2 reads SMNVEV (reference sequence). The V end was cut by 6 bases, the J end by 2 bases, with 11 bases between. This CDR3 is built from 14 residues.

This clonotype appeared many times. This chain connects TRBV6-5 to TRBJ2-3; tentatively, D is TRBD1 or TRBD2 (6 bases each). This CDR3 comprises 14 residues. Trimming shortened V by 3 bases and J by 5 bases, and 12 bases separated the two germline ends. CDR1 and CDR2 from the germline V gene are MNHEY and SVGAGI. CDR3 sequence (DNA): TGTGCCAGCAGTTATCCGGGGGCGGTAGATACGCAGTATTTT. It translates to CASSYPGAVDTQYF.

J is TRBJ2-5 and V is TRBV6-5, with D unclear. Germline CDR1 MNHEY, CDR2 SVGAGI. CDR3 length: 17 amino acids. The V end was cut by 2 bases, the J end by 4 bases, with 20 bases between. The CDR3 region has the DNA TGTGCCAGCAGTTACAGCCCGAACGATCCTCGCCTAGAGACCCAGTACTTC. It specifies CASSYSPNDPRLETQYF.

V is TRBV7-3 and J is TRBJ2-7, with 7 bases lining up with TRBD1. Germline V gives CDR1 SGHTA, CDR2 FQGTGA. The CDR3 sequence is 14 residues long. Trimming took 0 bases from V and 5 from J; bases not matched to a gene: 4. DNA of the CDR3: TGTGCCAGCAGCTTAACCCAGGGGGTCCACGAGCAGTACTTC. As protein: CASSLTQGVHEQYF.

This clonotype has a count of ten or more. The chain uses TRBV19 and TRBJ1-1; no definite D call. CDR3 length: 14 residues. Germline V gene lookup returns CDR1 LNHDA and CDR2 SQIVND (reference sequence). Trimming left V 3 bases short and J 1 base short, with 9 bases between. CDR3 bases: TGTGCCAGTAGTATCGCCGGGCCGAACACTGAAGCTTTCTTT. Translated: CASSIAGPNTEAFF.